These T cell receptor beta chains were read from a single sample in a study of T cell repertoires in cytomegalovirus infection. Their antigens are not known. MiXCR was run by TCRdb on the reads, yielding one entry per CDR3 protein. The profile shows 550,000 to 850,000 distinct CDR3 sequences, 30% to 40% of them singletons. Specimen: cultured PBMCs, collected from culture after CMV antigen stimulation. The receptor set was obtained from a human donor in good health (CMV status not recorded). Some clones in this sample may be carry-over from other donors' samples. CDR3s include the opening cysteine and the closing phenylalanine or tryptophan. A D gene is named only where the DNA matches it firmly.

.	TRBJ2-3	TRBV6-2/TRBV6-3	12	CASTLDWDTQYF
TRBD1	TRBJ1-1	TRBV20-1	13	CSADGTVNTEAFF
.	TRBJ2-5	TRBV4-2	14	CASSQVTTKETQYF
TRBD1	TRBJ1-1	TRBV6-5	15	CASRSGGTGGLLAFF
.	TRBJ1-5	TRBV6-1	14	CASRRRELFQPQHF
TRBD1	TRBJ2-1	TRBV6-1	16	CASRSQGGKNYNEQFF
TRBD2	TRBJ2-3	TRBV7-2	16	CASSFWTSGSTDTQYF
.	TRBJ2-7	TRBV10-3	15	CAISREIPTLYEQYF
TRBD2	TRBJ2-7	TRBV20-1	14	CSARGRGRKYEQYF
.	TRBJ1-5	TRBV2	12	CASSYRVQPQHF
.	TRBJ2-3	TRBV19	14	CASSITESHSSQYF
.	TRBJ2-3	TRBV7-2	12	CASSFLTDTQYF
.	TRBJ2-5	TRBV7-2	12	CASSLGVETQYF
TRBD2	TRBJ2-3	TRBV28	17	CASSLPGLAGVTDTQYF
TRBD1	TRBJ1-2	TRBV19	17	CASSIDSTGVHDSGYTF
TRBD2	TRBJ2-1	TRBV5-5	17	CASSQFYGLAAYNEQFF
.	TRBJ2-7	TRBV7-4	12	CASIRVVGEQYF
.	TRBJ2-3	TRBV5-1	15	CASSFGIDSTDTQYF
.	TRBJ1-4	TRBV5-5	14	CASSLARRSEKLFF
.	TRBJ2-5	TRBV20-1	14	CSARDPAPQETQYF
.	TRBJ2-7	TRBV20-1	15	CRTCTTDPLQLEQYF
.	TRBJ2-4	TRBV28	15	CASSSGGRAKNIQYF
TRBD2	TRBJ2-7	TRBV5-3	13	CASSLAGGEEQYF
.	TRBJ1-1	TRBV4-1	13	CASSQHRDGEAFF
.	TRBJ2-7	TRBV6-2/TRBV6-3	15	CASSYRPGAVYEQYF
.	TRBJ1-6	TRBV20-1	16	CSARDLEYSSNSPLHF
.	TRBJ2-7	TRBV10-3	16	CAISDMRAESSYEQYF
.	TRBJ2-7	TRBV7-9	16	CASSPMRGRFSYEQYF
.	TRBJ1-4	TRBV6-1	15	CASRSRTATNEKLFF
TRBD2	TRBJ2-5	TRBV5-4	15	CASSSRAGGQETQYF
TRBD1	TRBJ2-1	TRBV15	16	CATSEEGQGSYNEQFF
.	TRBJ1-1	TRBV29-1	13	CSVEVDLDTEAFF
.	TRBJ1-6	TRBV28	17	CASSLGTRGPYNSPLHF